These T cell receptor beta chains were read from a single sample in a study of OX40 agonist ivuxolimab in advanced cancers. TCRdb's table, derived via immunoSEQ multiplex PCR, lists solely in-frame clones and lacks some. The sample comprises 65,000 to 75,000 clones, around 89% of which are singletons, and around 3.6% rests with the top ten. The sample in question was CD4+ or CD8+ T cells sorted from blood, obtained in a trial of the OX40 agonist ivuxolimab. These receptor sequences come from an adult with an advanced solid tumor such as melanoma, head and neck, liver or kidney cancer. Each CDR3 is given with its conserved first and last residue. D genes are given only for firm matches. Clone size, where shown, is once, few, many, or a class for clones that have expanded.

d_call | j_call | clone_size | v_call | cdr3_length | cdr3_nt | cdr3_aa
TRBD1 | TRBJ2-3 | - | TRBV6-1 | 15 | TGTGCCAGCATCCCGACAGGGGTCAGCACAGATACGCAGTATTTT | CASIPTGVSTDTQYF
- | TRBJ1-1 | - | TRBV7-3 | 13 | TGTGCCAGCAGCTTCCTCCAGGGCACTGAAGCTTTCTTT | CASSFLQGTEAFF
- | TRBJ2-2 | - | TRBV18 | 15 | TGTGCCAGCTCACGGGACACCCCGAACACCGGGGAGCTGTTTTTT | CASSRDTPNTGELFF
- | TRBJ2-1 | - | TRBV6-5 | 15 | TGTGCCAGCAGTTACGGGCAGGGTGGCAACAATGAGCAGTTCTTC | CASSYGQGGNNEQFF
TRBD1 | TRBJ1-2 | - | TRBV14 | 15 | TGTGCCAGCAGCCACCTGACAGGGGACAACTATGGCTACACCTTC | CASSHLTGDNYGYTF
- | TRBJ2-5 | - | TRBV5-4 | 17 | TGTGCCAGCAGCTTGGGGTCGGCAGGAGTCTTCCAAGAGACCCAGTACTTC | CASSLGSAGVFQETQYF
- | TRBJ2-4 | - | TRBV5-1 | 15 | TGCGCCAGCAGCCAAGAAGGACAGTCCAAAAACATTCAGTACTTC | CASSQEGQSKNIQYF
TRBD1 | TRBJ2-5 | - | TRBV5-1 | 15 | TGCGCCAGCAGCTCTCAACAGGGGTCAGGGGAGACCCAGTACTTC | CASSSQQGSGETQYF
TRBD1 | TRBJ1-1 | - | TRBV6-6 | 13 | TGTGCCAGCAGACCGACAGGGGCCCCTGGGGCTTTCTTT | CASRPTGAPGAFF
- | TRBJ1-2 | - | TRBV6-5 | 13 | TGTGCCAGCTCCTTGACAGGAATCTATGGCTACACCTTC | CASSLTGIYGYTF
TRBD1 | TRBJ2-7 | - | TRBV19 | 16 | TGTGCCAGTAGTGATATCTGGGGACAGGGTAAATACGAGCAGTACTTC | CASSDIWGQGKYEQYF
- | TRBJ1-5 | - | TRBV30 | 16 | TGTGCCTGGAGCCCCCGACAGCCTTATAGCAATCAGCCCCAGCATTTT | CAWSPRQPYSNQPQHF
- | TRBJ2-1 | few | TRBV4-1 | 15 | TGCGCCAGCAGCCAAGACTCTGCTAAGGGTAATGAGCAGTTCTTC | CASSQDSAKGNEQFF
- | TRBJ2-5 | - | TRBV7-2 | 16 | TGTGCCAGCACCAAACAGGGGGGGCTGATACAAGAGACCCAGTACTTC | CASTKQGGLIQETQYF
- | TRBJ1-2 | - | TRBV2 | 14 | TGTGCCAGCATGCGGTCTAGCGAGCACTATGGCTACACCTTC | CASMRSSEHYGYTF
- | TRBJ2-1 | - | TRBV19 | 16 | TGTGCCAGTAGCACCTCCCGGGCCCCCCCCTACAATGAGCAGTTCTTC | CASSTSRAPPYNEQFF
- | TRBJ1-2 | - | TRBV29-1 | 11 | TGCAGTGAACTAGGCCGTTATGGCTACACCTTC | CSELGRYGYTF
- | TRBJ1-1 | - | TRBV28 | 15 | TGTGCCAGCAGTCCCCTTCGGGGAGGCGGCACTGAAGCTTTCTTT | CASSPLRGGGTEAFF
TRBD2 | TRBJ2-3 | - | TRBV5-1 | 14 | TGCGCCACAAAGCTAGCGGAAAGCACAGATACGCAGTATTTT | CATKLAESTDTQYF
- | TRBJ2-3 | few | TRBV6-5 | 12 | TGTGCCAGCAGCCCCGTAGGAGATACGCAGTATTTT | CASSPVGDTQYF
- | TRBJ2-3 | - | TRBV6-1 | 14 | TGTGCCAGCAGTGAATGGGCAGAAACAGATACGCAGTATTTT | CASSEWAETDTQYF
- | TRBJ1-4 | - | TRBV4-3 | 15 | TGCGCCAGCAGCCGCCAACAGGTGACTAATGAAAAACTGTTTTTT | CASSRQQVTNEKLFF
TRBD1 | TRBJ1-5 | - | TRBV11-2 | 13 | TGTGCCAGCAGCTCATACAGGGGTCAGCCCCAGCATTTT | CASSSYRGQPQHF
TRBD1 | TRBJ2-2 | few | TRBV9 | 14 | TGTGCCAGCAGCTCACAGGGGGCGACGGGGGAGCTGTTTTTT | CASSSQGATGELFF
- | TRBJ2-7 | once | TRBV10-3 | 18 | TGTGCCATCAGTGAGTCGAATGGTAAAGGGCTTAGCTCCTACGAGCAGTACTTC | CAISESNGKGLSSYEQYF
- | TRBJ2-5 | - | TRBV5-4 | 15 | TGTGCCAGCACCCCAATGGGAACAGGGAAAGAGACCCAGTACTTC | CASTPMGTGKETQYF
TRBD1 | TRBJ2-7 | - | TRBV7-9 | 14 | TGTGCCAGCAGCTTTTCAGGGGGCTCCTACGAGCAGTACTTC | CASSFSGGSYEQYF
TRBD2 | TRBJ2-1 | - | TRBV7-3 | 14 | TGTGCCAGCAGCCGGACTAGCGGGTGGGATGAGCAGTTCTTC | CASSRTSGWDEQFF
- | TRBJ1-4 | - | TRBV20-1 | 11 | TGCAGTGCTAAAGGGAATGAAAAACTGTTTTTT | CSAKGNEKLFF
- | TRBJ1-2 | - | TRBV18 | 15 | TGTGCCAGCTCACCACCTCTTGGGTGGGGCGATGGCTACACCTTC | CASSPPLGWGDGYTF
TRBD2 | TRBJ2-7 | - | TRBV20-1 | 10 | TGCAGTGCTAGTTTCCTAGCGGAATACTTC | CSASFLAEYF
- | TRBJ2-4 | - | TRBV19 | 15 | TGTGCCAGTAGGGGGGGCGGAGGCGGCAAAAACATTCAGTACTTC | CASRGGGGGKNIQYF
TRBD2 | TRBJ2-7 | - | TRBV12-5 | 15 | TGTGCTAGCTCCCCTGACACTAGCGGGAGGAGTGAGCAGTACTTC | CASSPDTSGRSEQYF
- | TRBJ2-5 | - | TRBV14 | 16 | TGTGCCAGCAGCCACACCGGGACTTCGTTGGGTGTGACCCAGTACTTC | CASSHTGTSLGVTQYF
- | TRBJ1-2 | - | TRBV7-3 | 14 | TGTGCCAGCAGCTACGGGGGGCTAGGCTATGGCTACACCTTC | CASSYGGLGYGYTF
- | TRBJ2-2 | - | TRBV2 | 13 | TGTGCCAGCAGCCCCGCGTCCACCGGGGAGCTGTTTTTT | CASSPASTGELFF
- | TRBJ2-7 | - | TRBV19 | 14 | TGTGCCAGTAGTATTACAGGGACACGTAACGAGCAGTACTTC | CASSITGTRNEQYF
- | TRBJ1-1 | - | TRBV6-1 | 13 | TGTGCCACCGCGACAGAACCGAACACTGAAGCTTTCTTT | CATATEPNTEAFF
- | TRBJ2-2 | - | TRBV4-3 | 13 | TGCGCCAGCAGCCAAGATCGAGCTGGGGAGCTGTTTTTT | CASSQDRAGELFF
- | TRBJ2-1 | - | TRBV5-4 | 17 | TGTGCCAGCAGCTTGTATCTGCCCATAGGGGATATTTATGAGCAGTTCTTC | CASSLYLPIGDIYEQFF
- | TRBJ2-6 | - | TRBV9 | 15 | TGTGCCAGCAGCGTTGGGGGGACTGGGGCCAACGTCCTGACTTTC | CASSVGGTGANVLTF